The 29 T cell receptor beta chains below all came from one sample that was sequenced in a study of blood T cell repertoires in COVID-19. TCRdb's table, derived via immunoSEQ multiplex PCR, lists solely in-frame clones and lacks some. The sample has roughly 74,000 clones, 70% to 90% seen once; the top ten hold 2.5% to 3%. Sequencing used peripheral blood. Receptors were obtained from a man in his sixties or seventies with active or convalescent COVID-19.

This chain's CDR3 is CASSLERVVAGNTIYF. The CDR3 nucleotides are TGTGCCAGCAGCTTAGAGAGGGTTGTGGCTGGAAACACCATATATTTT. The chain uses TRBV7-8 and TRBJ1-3; unclear D gene. V gave up 1 base and J gave up 2 bases, with 12 bases separating them. The CDR3 contains 16 residues. Germline CDR1 reads SGHVS; CDR2 reads FQNEAQ.

V and J are TRBV10-3 and TRBJ2-2; TRBD1 matches 8 bases. The CDR3 is made up of 16 amino acids. The V gene end was trimmed by 3 bases and the J gene end by 4 bases; junction bases not matched to a gene: 7. Germline values: CDR1 ENHRY, CDR2 SYGVKD. The CDR3 sequence is CAISDPGQGSTGELFF. CDR3 DNA sequence: TGTGCCATCAGTGACCCCGGACAGGGCTCCACCGGGGAGCTGTTTTTT.

The rearrangement uses TRBV19 and TRBJ2-7, with a possible D match to TRBD2 (5 bases). V lost 3 bases and J lost 11, with 20 bases in between. This CDR3 has 14 residues. The germline CDR1 and CDR2 sequences are LNHDA and SQIVND (reference sequence). As DNA, the CDR3 is TGTGCCAGTAGTATCGGAGGCACCGCACGGTGGAAGTACTTC. Its protein is CASSIGGTARWKYF.

V and J are TRBV5-1 and TRBJ2-2, with a weak D call TRBD1 (6 bases). V dropped 7 bases and J dropped 0 bases, with 13 bases sitting between them. The CDR3 covers 15 residues. CDR1 SGHRS and CDR2 YFSETQ come from the germline V gene. The CDR3 DNA is TGCGCCAGCCGCTACCGGACAGCGAACACCGGGGAGCTGTTTTTT. Its protein product is CASRYRTANTGELFF.

This clone was seen a single time. The chain employs TRBV5-6 and TRBJ2-3, with TRBD2 matching over 12 bases. Germline loops: CDR1 SGHDT, CDR2 YYEEEE. Unmatched junction bases numbered 8, after V lost 3 bases and J lost 6 bases. The CDR3 is 16 residues long. This chain's CDR3 is CASSSLLAGGRDTQYF. CDR3 coding DNA: TGTGCCAGCAGCTCCTTACTAGCGGGAGGAAGGGATACGCAGTATTTT.

This clone was counted between two and nine times. The rearrangement uses TRBV4-1 and TRBJ1-2; TRBD1 aligns across 8 bases. The J segment lost 5 bases and the V segment lost 1 base, leaving 6 bases of the junction unmatched. The CDR3 is 15 residues long. Germline loops: CDR1 MGHRA, CDR2 YSYEKL. This chain's CDR3 is CASSQVPGQGYGYTF. CDR3 DNA: TGCGCCAGCAGCCAAGTCCCCGGACAGGGATATGGCTACACCTTC.

The chain recombines TRBV6-5 with TRBJ1-5; TRBD1 agrees at 7 bases. V trimming: 6 bases; J trimming: 4 bases; junction bases outside the gene matches: 9. Looked up from germline, CDR1 is MNHEY and CDR2 is SVGAGI. The CDR3 runs 15 residues. The chain's CDR3 is CASRPQGQGNQPQHF. The CDR3 DNA reads TGTGCCAGCAGGCCACAGGGGCAGGGGAATCAGCCCCAGCATTTT.

This chain links TRBV6-1 with TRBJ1-1; tentative D call: TRBD1 (5 bases). V gave up 3 bases and J gave up 1 base, with 12 bases separating them. CDR3 length: 15 amino acids. Germline CDR1 is MNHNS and CDR2 is SASEGT. This chain's CDR3 is CASSDWGRQNTEAFF. The CDR3 nucleotides are TGTGCCAGCAGTGATTGGGGCAGACAGAACACTGAAGCTTTCTTT.

V is TRBV6-5 and J is TRBJ1-4; D unresolved. CDR1 and CDR2 (germline): MNHEY, SVGAGI. V lost 0 bases, J lost 2 bases, and 10 bases lay in between. This CDR3 has 16 residues. The DNA of the CDR3 is TGTGCCAGCAGTTACTCTTGGGCGGGGACTAATGAAAAACTGTTTTTT. The encoded protein is CASSYSWAGTNEKLFF.

This rearrangement joins TRBV2 to TRBJ2-5; TRBD2 is a possible D gene (6 bases). The CDR3 contains 14 residues. CDR1 and CDR2 (germline): SNHLY, FYNNEI. V was cut by 3 bases and J by 5 bases, with 13 bases left in between. CDR3 sequence: CASSEGGFEETQYF. CDR3 nucleotide sequence: TGTGCCAGCAGTGAGGGGGGTTTTGAGGAGACCCAGTACTTC.

This clone was seen a handful of times. The rearrangement uses TRBV12-3 or TRBV12-4 and TRBJ1-1; D is undetermined. V was pared by 6 bases and J by 5 bases, with 13 bases between. CDR3 length: 13 amino acids. The CDR3: CASRRPGGTEAFF. DNA for the CDR3: TGTGCCAGCAGACGACCCGGAGGAACTGAAGCTTTCTTT.

This chain links TRBV19 with TRBJ2-3; possible D gene TRBD2, 6 bases. V was shortened by 2 bases and J by 5 bases, with 11 bases between the two germline ends. Germline-derived CDR1 and CDR2 are LNHDA and SQIVND (reference sequence). The length of the CDR3 is 14 residues. Here the CDR3 DNA reads TGTGCCAGTAGTATAAGATTGGGAGGAGATACGCAGTATTTT. Its translation: CASSIRLGGDTQYF.

The chain employs TRBV19 and TRBJ2-2; TRBD2 agrees at 10 bases. The CDR3 consists of 20 residues. Germline V CDR1 and CDR2: LNHDA, SQIVND (reference sequence). Losses at the gene ends were 3 bases for V and 3 bases for J; bases not matched to a gene: 16. The DNA for the CDR3 is TGTGCCAGTAGTATGCCCCTGAGTCTAGCGGGGGCCACCGACACCGGGGAGCTGTTTTTT. Translated: CASSMPLSLAGATDTGELFF.

The chain links TRBV11-3 to TRBJ2-5; D possibly corresponds to TRBD1 (5 bases). Per germline, CDR1 SGHNT and CDR2 YENEEA. Trimming took off 1 base at V and 5 bases at J, with 8 bases between the two ends. This CDR3 contains 13 residues. The CDR3 here is CASSLVPGETQYF. The CDR3 DNA sequence: TGTGCCAGCAGCTTAGTTCCAGGGGAGACCCAGTACTTC.

The chain carries TRBV28 and TRBJ2-1, with 9 bases identical to TRBD1. V was clipped by 3 bases and J by 6 bases; unmatched bases: 6. Germline CDR1 and CDR2: MDHEN and SYDVKM. This CDR3 has 15 residues. CDR3 amino acids: CASSLVGTGFNEQFF. The DNA of the CDR3 is TGTGCCAGCAGTTTGGTCGGGACAGGGTTCAATGAGCAGTTCTTC.

The chain combines TRBV9 with TRBJ2-2; the D gene is possibly TRBD1 (6 bases). The CDR3 runs to 16 residues. Trimming left V 4 bases short and J 0 bases short, with 13 bases between. The germline gives CDR1 SGDLS, CDR2 YYNGEE. The CDR3 nucleotides are TGTGCCAGCAGCCCCAGGGGTAGCGCGAACACCGGGGAGCTGTTTTTT. It encodes CASSPRGSANTGELFF.

V usage is TRBV21-1 and J usage is TRBJ2-7; TRBD2, the D gene given by the table, was not confirmed from the DNA. TRBV21-1 is designated a pseudogene. The CDR3 totals 10 residues. CDR3 sequence (DNA): TGTGCCAGCAGGCTATACGAGCAGTACTTC. Translation gives CASRLYEQYF.

Regarding this clone: The same CDR3 arises from other DNA sequences in this sample as well. This rearrangement joins TRBV6-5 to TRBJ1-2; D possibly corresponds to TRBD1 (5 bases). There are 12 residues in the CDR3. Deletions cut 2 bases from V and 8 bases from J, with 9 bases between. The germline V gene has CDR1 MNHEY and CDR2 SVGAGI. CDR3 region: CASSYVGGGYTF. In nucleotides, the CDR3 is TGTGCCAGCAGTTACGTGGGGGGGGGCTACACCTTC.

The J gene is TRBJ2-6, the V gene TRBV6-1; D is unresolved. V lost 1 base to trimming and J lost 3 bases, with 4 bases between them. The length of the CDR3 is 14 residues. Germline V gene sequence: CDR1 MNHNS, CDR2 SASEGT. The CDR3 nucleotides read TGTGCCAGCAGTGAAGGTTATGGGGCCAACGTCCTGACTTTC. Amino acid sequence: CASSEGYGANVLTF.

V and J are TRBV12-2 and TRBJ1-5; TRBD1, the table's D call, was not compared with the DNA. TRBV12-2 is marked as a pseudogene. The CDR3 spans 15 residues. The CDR3 is CASRSWRQGNQPQHF. The DNA for the CDR3 is TGTGCAAGTCGCTCCTGGCGACAGGGCAATCAGCCCCAGCATTTT.

This clone was observed a few times. V and J are TRBV5-1 and TRBJ2-2, with a weak D call TRBD1 (6 bases). Looked up from germline, CDR1 is SGHRS and CDR2 is YFSETQ. The CDR3 runs to 14 residues. V dropped 6 bases and J dropped 1 base, with 10 bases sitting between them. CDR3 protein: CASTWTVNTGELFF. As DNA, the CDR3 is TGCGCCAGCACCTGGACAGTGAACACCGGGGAGCTGTTTTTT.

This rearrangement joins TRBV9 to TRBJ2-2, with D perhaps TRBD2 (5 bases). Germline values: CDR1 SGDLS, CDR2 YYNGEE. The CDR3 length is 15 residues. V lost 1 base and J lost 6, with 13 bases in between. Written as DNA, the CDR3 is TGTGCCAGCAGCGTAACCCCGGACGGGGCCGGGGAGCTGTTTTTT. Its translation: CASSVTPDGAGELFF.

The chain combines TRBV3-1 (or the pseudogene TRBV3-2) with TRBJ2-5, with D possibly matching TRBD2 (5 bases). Germline V CDR1 and CDR2: LGHDT, YNNKEL (reference sequence). Trimming removed 6 bases from V and 4 bases from J, with 9 bases in between. CDR3 length equals 12 residues. The CDR3 coding sequence is TGTGCCAGCAGGAGGGTCGGAGAGACCCAGTACTTC. Protein product: CASRRVGETQYF.

The chain carries TRBV29-1 and TRBJ1-5; possibly TRBD1 for D (5 bases). V gave up 6 bases and J gave up 0 bases, with 9 bases separating them. Looked up from germline, CDR1 is SQVTM and CDR2 is ANQGSEA. CDR3 length: 13 amino acids. The DNA for the CDR3 is TGCAGCGTGGGGGGTAATAGCAATCAGCCCCAGCATTTT. This encodes CSVGGNSNQPQHF.

The chain recombines TRBV29-1 with TRBJ2-7; the D is unclear. Deletions cut 4 bases from V and 0 bases from J, with 10 bases between. This CDR3 is 13 amino acids long. In germline, CDR1 is SQVTM, CDR2 ANQGSEA. CDR3 amino acids: CSVASTSSYEQYF. The CDR3 coding sequence is TGCAGCGTTGCAAGTACGAGCTCCTACGAGCAGTACTTC.

This chain links TRBV16 with TRBJ1-2, with D hard to call. Germline V gives CDR1 KGHSY, CDR2 FQNENV. The CDR3 is made up of 15 amino acids. Trimming shortened V by 3 bases and J by 6 bases, and 17 bases separated the two germline ends. CDR3 in DNA: TGTGCCAGCAGCCAGTCCCTGCTCTCGGGTGATGGCTACACCTTC. This translates into CASSQSLLSGDGYTF.

The chain has TRBV30 and TRBJ1-2, with D maybe TRBD1 (6 bases). This CDR3 is built from 13 residues. V was trimmed by 0 bases and J by 8 bases, leaving 13 bases between them. CDR1 is GTSNPN, CDR2 SVGIG, per germline (reference sequence). CDR3 region: CAWSVGQLRGYTF. The DNA for the CDR3 is TGTGCCTGGAGTGTGGGACAACTCAGAGGCTACACCTTC.

The chain joins TRBV18 to TRBJ2-7; 7 nucleotides match TRBD2. Per germline, CDR1 KGHSH and CDR2 LQKENI. The length of the CDR3 is 13 residues. V lost 3 bases, J lost 3 bases, and 2 bases stayed unmatched. DNA of the CDR3: TGTGCCAGCTCACCCGGCGGGGGCTACGAGCAGTACTTC. It codes for CASSPGGGYEQYF. Full variable domain (missing parts from reference TRBV18 and TRBJ2-7): NAGVMQNPRHLVRRRGQEARLRCSPMKGHSHVYWYRQLPEEGLKFMVYLQKENIIDESGMPKERFSAEFPKEGPSILRIQQVVRGDSAAYFCASSPGGGYEQYFGPGTRLTVT.

The J gene is TRBJ2-7, the V gene TRBV27; tentatively, D is TRBD1 (6 bases). Germline CDR1 is MNHEY and CDR2 is SMNVEV (reference sequence). This CDR3 spans 13 amino acids. V was clipped by 4 bases and J by 3 bases, with 10 bases between them. The CDR3 sequence is CASSYRVNYEQYF. As DNA, the CDR3 is TGTGCCAGCAGTTACAGGGTTAACTACGAGCAGTACTTC.